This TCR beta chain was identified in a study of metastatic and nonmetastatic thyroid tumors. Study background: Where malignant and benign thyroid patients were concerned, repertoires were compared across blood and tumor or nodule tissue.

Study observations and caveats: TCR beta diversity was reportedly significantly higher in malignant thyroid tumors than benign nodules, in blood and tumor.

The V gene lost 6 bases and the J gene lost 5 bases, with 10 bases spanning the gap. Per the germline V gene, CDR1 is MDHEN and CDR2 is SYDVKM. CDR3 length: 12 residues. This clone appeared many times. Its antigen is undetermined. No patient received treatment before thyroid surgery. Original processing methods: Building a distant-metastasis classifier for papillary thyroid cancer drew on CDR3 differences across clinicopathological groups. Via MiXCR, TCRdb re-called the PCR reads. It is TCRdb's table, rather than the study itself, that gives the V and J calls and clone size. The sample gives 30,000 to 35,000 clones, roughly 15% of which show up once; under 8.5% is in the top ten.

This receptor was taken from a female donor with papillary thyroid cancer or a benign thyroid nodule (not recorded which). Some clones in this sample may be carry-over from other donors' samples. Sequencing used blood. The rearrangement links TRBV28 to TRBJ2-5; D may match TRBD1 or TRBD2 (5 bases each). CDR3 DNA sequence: TGTGCCAGCAGGTTTAGGGACGAGACCCAGTACTTC. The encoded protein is CASRFRDETQYF.